This TCR beta chain stems from a study of T cell changes during pregnancy in multiple sclerosis. Deletions cut 3 bases from V and 5 bases from J, with 10 bases between. The CDR3 covers 13 residues. CDR1 is LNHDA, CDR2 SQIVND, per germline (reference sequence). The method was immunoSEQ multiplex PCR; TCRdb's version includes in-frame clones alone and lacks a portion of them. The repertoire holds tens of thousands of clones, with roughly 91% as singletons. Sample: peripheral blood, taken after pregnancy. The J gene is TRBJ2-5, the V gene TRBV19, with a tentative D call TRBD2 (6 bases). The origin of this receptor is a female donor in good health, enrolled as a control in a pregnancy study. The CDR3 region has the DNA TGTGCCAGTAGTATCGGGGGACGGGAGACCCAGTACTTC. This sequence encodes CASSIGGRETQYF.